This TCR beta chain was recovered during a study of blood T cell repertoires in COVID-19. Study summary: There were acute and convalescent COVID-19 samples, and they came from the United States, Italy and Spain. In each case, the material was cDNA or gDNA derived from T cells, B-cell-depleted T cells, or PBMCs.

Study processing details: Reference gene primer amplification gave nucleated cell count estimates. Clones were sequenced by immunoSEQ multiplex PCR, and TCRdb holds only the in-frame ones, with some missing. V and J calls and clone size come straight from that table; D and trimming were deduced from the DNA. The sample carries some 48,000 clones, around 87% recorded once. Looked up from germline, CDR1 is SEHNR and CDR2 is FQNEAQ (reference sequence). This CDR3 has 14 amino acids. V lost 5 bases to trimming and J lost 6 bases; unmatched junction nucleotides: 6. The V gene is TRBV7-9, the J gene TRBJ1-1; 10 bases map to TRBD1. Sequencing used peripheral blood. The clonotype originates from a woman older than 75 in a cohort sampled during active or convalescent COVID-19. The CDR3 nucleotides are TGTGCCAGCAGCCTGGACAGGGGGGCCCCTGAAGCTTTCTTT. This gives the protein CASSLDRGAPEAFF.